These T cell receptor beta chains were read from a single sample in a study of cytomegalovirus exposure and HLA in healthy donors. The repertoire was sequenced with immunoSEQ multiplex PCR; TCRdb's copy has only in-frame clones and lacks some. The profile shows some 270,000 clones, 80% of them singletons. The sequenced sample was PBMCs. The receptors shown here come from a girl aged 2-10 years in good health and CMV-seronegative. Each CDR3 is given with its conserved first and last residue. D genes are given only for firm matches. Size values are once, few and many counts, or a class for expanded clones, and some rows have none.

V gene	J gene	D gene	clone size	CDR3 DNA	CDR3 protein
TRBV10-1	TRBJ1-3	.	.	TGCGCCGGCGGGGGGGCTGGAAACACCATATATTTT	CAGGGAGNTIYF
TRBV5-1	TRBJ1-4	.	.	TGCGCCAGCAAGCCGGACACAACTAATGAAAAACTGTTTTTT	CASKPDTTNEKLFF
TRBV7-8	TRBJ2-7	TRBD1	.	TGTGCCAGCAGCTTAAGTACAGGGGGCGAGCAGTACTTC	CASSLSTGGEQYF
TRBV18	TRBJ2-3	TRBD2	.	TGTGCCAGCTCTCGTACTCCGGGACTAGCGGGAGGGCCGACAGATACGCAGTATTTT	CASSRTPGLAGGPTDTQYF
TRBV6-1	TRBJ1-5	.	few	TGTGCCAGCAGTGAAGTCTACAGCAATCAGCCCCAGCATTTT	CASSEVYSNQPQHF
TRBV5-6	TRBJ1-3	.	.	TGTGCCAGCAGCGCGGGTCGACCTGCAGGAAACACCATATATTTT	CASSAGRPAGNTIYF
TRBV6-7	TRBJ2-5	.	.	TGTGCCAGCAGTTACCCTGCTCTAGTCCAAGAGACCCAGTACTTC	CASSYPALVQETQYF
TRBV19	TRBJ1-2	TRBD1	few	TGTGCCAGTAGTAGGGACAGGGTGGACGGCTACACCTTC	CASSRDRVDGYTF
TRBV9	TRBJ2-1	.	.	TGTGCCAGCAGCCCGACTCAGCGGACCCCCTACAATGAGCAGTTCTTC	CASSPTQRTPYNEQFF
TRBV13	TRBJ2-7	TRBD2	.	TGTGCCAGCAGCTCCGCCCTTCTAGCGGGAGGTGCCTACGAGCAGTACTTC	CASSSALLAGGAYEQYF
TRBV7-6	TRBJ1-1	.	.	TGTGCCGGCAGCTTACCGGGAAGAGAAGCTTTCTTT	CAGSLPGREAFF
TRBV10-3	TRBJ1-4	TRBD1	.	TGTGCCATCAGTAGGGACAGATCAACTAATGAAAAACTGTTTTTT	CAISRDRSTNEKLFF
TRBV6-1	TRBJ1-1	TRBD1	.	TGTGCCAGCACCTGGGACAGGGGAGCTTTCTTT	CASTWDRGAFF
TRBV5-1	TRBJ2-3	TRBD2	.	TGCGCCAGCAGCTTGCTGCCGGGAGGATCCACAGATACGCAGTATTTT	CASSLLPGGSTDTQYF
TRBV11-3	TRBJ1-1	TRBD1	.	TGTGCCAGCAGCTTCGTCGCAGGGGGCCACGAAACTGAAGCTTTCTTT	CASSFVAGGHETEAFF
TRBV5-1	TRBJ2-5	TRBD2	.	TGCGCCAGCAGCTTGGAGGCGACTAGCGGAGAGACCCAGTACTTC	CASSLEATSGETQYF
TRBV2	TRBJ2-5	TRBD2	.	TGTGCCAGCAGTGAAGGTAGCGGGTGGCAAGAGACCCAGTACTTC	CASSEGSGWQETQYF
TRBV30	TRBJ1-1	.	.	TGTGCCTGGAGTGTAGGAGGAGGATACACTGAAGCTTTCTTT	CAWSVGGGYTEAFF
TRBV7-7	TRBJ2-1	.	.	TGTGCCAGCAGCTTATTAGTCGGGTCTCAGCAGTTCTTC	CASSLLVGSQQFF
TRBV7-8	TRBJ1-5	.	once	TGTGCCAGCAGCTTAGACAGGGTAGGCAATCAGCCCCAGCATTTT	CASSLDRVGNQPQHF
TRBV7-6	TRBJ1-2	.	.	TGTGCCAGCAGCTTAACCCCCGCAGCGGGAGAGTATGGCTACACCTTC	CASSLTPAAGEYGYTF
TRBV30	TRBJ1-6	TRBD1	.	TGTGCCTGGAGTGCAACAGGGGGAAATTCACCCCTCCACTTT	CAWSATGGNSPLHF
TRBV7-9	TRBJ2-3	TRBD2	.	TGTGCCAGCAGCCCGGGACTAGCGGGACCCTCCACAGATACGCAGTATTTT	CASSPGLAGPSTDTQYF
TRBV28	TRBJ2-7	TRBD2	.	TGTGCCAGCACCACGGGAGGGAATTACGAGCAGTACTTC	CASTTGGNYEQYF
TRBV7-9	TRBJ2-2	TRBD2	.	TGTGCCAGCAGCTTAGGTAGACTAGCGGGAGGACGGAACACCGGGGAGCTGTTTTTT	CASSLGRLAGGRNTGELFF
TRBV5-1	TRBJ1-2	TRBD1	.	TGCGCCAGCAGCCAACAGGGGCATAACTATGGCTACACCTTC	CASSQQGHNYGYTF
TRBV5-3	TRBJ2-7	.	.	TGTGCCAGAAGCCTGGGGGTCTGGACACTGGAGCCCTACGAGCAGTACTTC	CARSLGVWTLEPYEQYF
TRBV5-4	TRBJ2-1	.	.	TGTGCCAGCAGCTTGGTCGGTGGGAGGGGGTCCTACAATGAGCAGTTCTTC	CASSLVGGRGSYNEQFF
TRBV5-1	TRBJ1-1	TRBD1	.	TGCGCCAGCAGCTGGGACAGGGGTTTGGAGGCTTTCTTT	CASSWDRGLEAFF
TRBV2	TRBJ2-1	TRBD2	few	TGTGCCAGCAAGGCGAGCGGGAGTAAGTATGAGCAGTTCTTC	CASKASGSKYEQFF
TRBV5-4	TRBJ2-7	.	few	TGTGCCAGCAGCCTGGCCGGGTCGTTCTCGTACGAGCAGTACTTC	CASSLAGSFSYEQYF
TRBV25-1	TRBJ2-5	TRBD2	.	TGTGCCAGCAGTGTGTTGGGGACTAGCGTGGTCCAAGAGACCCAGTACTTC	CASSVLGTSVVQETQYF
TRBV11-2	TRBJ2-7	.	.	TGTGCCAGCAGCTTATACTCCAACTACGAGCAGTACTTC	CASSLYSNYEQYF
TRBV28	TRBJ2-7	.	.	TGTGCCAGCAGTTTGTCTGGTCGAAGGGGCTACGAGCAGTACTTC	CASSLSGRRGYEQYF
TRBV4-2	TRBJ2-7	.	.	TGTGCCAGCAGCACCGGGCGGGCCCCCTACGAGCAGTACTTC	CASSTGRAPYEQYF
TRBV5-1	TRBJ2-1	.	few	TGCGCCAGCAGCTTGGCGGACATCTCCTACAATGAGCAGTTCTTC	CASSLADISYNEQFF
TRBV5-1	TRBJ1-3	TRBD1	once	TGCGCCAGCAGCTTTCAGGCAGGGGGCTATGGAAACACCATATATTTT	CASSFQAGGYGNTIYF
TRBV7-3	TRBJ2-7	.	.	TGTGCCAGCAGCAGGGTCGAAGGGGTCCAGCAGTACTTC	CASSRVEGVQQYF
TRBV28	TRBJ1-4	.	.	TGTGCCAGCAGCCCACAGGGAACTAATGAAAAACTGTTTTTT	CASSPQGTNEKLFF